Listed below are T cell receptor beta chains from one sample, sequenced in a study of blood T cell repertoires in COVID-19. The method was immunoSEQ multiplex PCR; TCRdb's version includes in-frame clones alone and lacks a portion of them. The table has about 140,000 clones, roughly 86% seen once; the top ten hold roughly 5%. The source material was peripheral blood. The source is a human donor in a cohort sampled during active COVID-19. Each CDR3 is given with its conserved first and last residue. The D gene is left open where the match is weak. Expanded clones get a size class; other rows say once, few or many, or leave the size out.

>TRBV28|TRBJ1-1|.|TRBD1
CASSLDRGSEAFF
TGTGCCAGCAGTTTAGACAGGGGGTCTGAAGCTTTCTTT
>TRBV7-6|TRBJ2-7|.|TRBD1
CASSLTGALGQGARYEQYF
TGTGCCAGCAGCCTAACCGGGGCGCTGGGACAGGGGGCTAGATACGAGCAGTACTTC
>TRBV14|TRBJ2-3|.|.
CASSPGTYTDTQYF
TGTGCCAGCAGCCCCGGGACATACACAGATACGCAGTATTTT
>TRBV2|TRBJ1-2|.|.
CASSEGNGFGLSDGYTF
TGTGCCAGCAGTGAAGGTAACGGGTTTGGCCTTTCAGATGGCTACACCTTC
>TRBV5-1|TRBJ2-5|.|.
CASSPMGLLEQETQYF
TGCGCCAGCAGCCCGATGGGACTGCTGGAGCAAGAGACCCAGTACTTC
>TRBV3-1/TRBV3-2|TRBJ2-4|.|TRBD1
CASSQDFWGQGNIQYF
TGTGCCAGCAGCCAAGATTTCTGGGGACAGGGGAACATTCAGTACTTC
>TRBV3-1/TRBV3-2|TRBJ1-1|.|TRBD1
CASSHRQGAAFF
TGTGCCAGCAGCCATCGGCAGGGGGCAGCTTTCTTT
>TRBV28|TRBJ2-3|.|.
CASRNRASTDTQYF
TGTGCCAGCAGAAACAGGGCTAGCACAGATACGCAGTATTTT
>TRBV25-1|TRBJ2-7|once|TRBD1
CAGQGLGSDEQYF
TGTGCCGGACAGGGACTCGGGTCGGACGAGCAGTACTTC
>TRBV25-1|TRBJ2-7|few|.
CATRGPTPSYEQYF
TGTGCAACCCGGGGTCCCACGCCCTCCTACGAGCAGTACTTC
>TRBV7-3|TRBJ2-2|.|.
CASSLVGTGTGELFF
TGTGCCAGCAGCCTCGTAGGAACGGGTACCGGGGAGCTGTTTTTT
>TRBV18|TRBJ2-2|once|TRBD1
CASSPIGQGAGGELFF
TGTGCCAGCTCACCAATTGGACAGGGGGCTGGCGGGGAGCTGTTTTTT
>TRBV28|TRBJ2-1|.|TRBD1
CASRTGTGLKEQFF
TGTGCCAGCAGGACCGGGACAGGACTGAAAGAGCAGTTCTTC
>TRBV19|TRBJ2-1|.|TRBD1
CASSRGQGLGEQFF
TGTGCCAGTAGTAGGGGACAGGGGCTGGGTGAGCAGTTCTTC
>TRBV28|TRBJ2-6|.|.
CASTYSGANVLTF
TGTGCCAGCACCTACTCTGGGGCCAACGTCCTGACTTTC
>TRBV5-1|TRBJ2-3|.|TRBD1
CASSYYRGLGTDTQYF
TGCGCCAGCAGCTACTACAGGGGGCTAGGCACAGATACGCAGTATTTT
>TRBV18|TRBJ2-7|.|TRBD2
CASSSGDEQYF
TGTGCCAGCTCAAGCGGGGACGAGCAGTACTTC
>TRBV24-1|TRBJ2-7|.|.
CATSDKGVGGGFSYEQYF
TGTGCCACCAGTGATAAGGGCGTGGGCGGGGGCTTCTCCTACGAGCAGTACTTC
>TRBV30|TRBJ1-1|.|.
CAWSDLRDKNTEAFF
TGTGCCTGGAGTGATCTCCGGGACAAGAACACTGAAGCTTTCTTT
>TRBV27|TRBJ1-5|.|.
CASSLLAGSNQPQHF
TGTGCCAGCAGTTTACTGGCAGGGAGCAATCAGCCCCAGCATTTT
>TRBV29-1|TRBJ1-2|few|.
CSVGGFYGYTF
TGCAGCGTTGGAGGCTTCTATGGCTACACCTTC
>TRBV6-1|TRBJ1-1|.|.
CASSEERQVWGTEAFF
TGTGCCAGCAGTGAAGAACGACAGGTCTGGGGGACTGAAGCTTTCTTT
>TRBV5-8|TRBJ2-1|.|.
CASSLGLGARLTYNEQFF
TGTGCCAGCAGCCTTGGTTTGGGGGCGCGGTTAACCTACAATGAGCAGTTCTTC
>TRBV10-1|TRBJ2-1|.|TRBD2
CASSEYTSGRQQFF
TGCGCCAGCAGTGAGTATACTAGCGGGAGACAGCAGTTCTTC
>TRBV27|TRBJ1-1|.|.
CASSSLRGGAEAFF
TGTGCCAGCAGCTCACTAAGAGGGGGTGCTGAAGCTTTCTTT
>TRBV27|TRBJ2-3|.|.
CASSSPTGSHTDTQYF
TGTGCCAGCAGTTCCCCCACAGGGTCCCACACAGATACGCAGTATTTT
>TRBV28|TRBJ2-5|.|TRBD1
CASSSGQGRETQYF
TGTGCCAGCAGTTCGGGACAGGGTAGAGAGACCCAGTACTTC
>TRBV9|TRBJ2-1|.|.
CASSSGSSYNEQFF
TGTGCCAGCAGCTCGGGATCCTCCTACAATGAGCAGTTCTTC
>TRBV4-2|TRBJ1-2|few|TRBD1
CASSQDPAHRGSYTF
TGTGCCAGCAGCCAAGATCCGGCCCACAGGGGTAGCTACACCTTC
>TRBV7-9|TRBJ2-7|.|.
CASSLALSYEQYF
TGTGCCAGCAGCTTAGCCCTCTCCTACGAGCAGTACTTC
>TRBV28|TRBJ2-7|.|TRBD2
CASSPSGGLVYEQYF
TGTGCCAGCAGCCCAAGCGGGGGGCTAGTATACGAGCAGTACTTC
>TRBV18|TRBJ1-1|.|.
CASSPLEASLTNRLEDTEAFF
TGTGCCAGCTCACCACTCGAAGCATCCTTGACCAACCGATTGGAGGACACTGAAGCTTTCTTT
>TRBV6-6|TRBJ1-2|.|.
CASSYSGQGLGYTF
TGTGCCAGCAGTTACTCAGGACAAGGGCTTGGCTACACCTTC
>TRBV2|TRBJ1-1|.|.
CASSITPNTEAFF
TGTGCCAGCAGCATCACTCCGAACACTGAAGCTTTCTTT
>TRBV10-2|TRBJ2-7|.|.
CASSENTNYEQYF
TGCGCCAGCAGTGAGAACACAAACTACGAGCAGTACTTC
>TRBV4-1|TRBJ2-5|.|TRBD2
CASSQGLAGKQETQYF
TGCGCCAGCAGCCAAGGGCTAGCGGGGAAACAAGAGACCCAGTACTTC
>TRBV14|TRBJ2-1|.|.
CASSSFYFPHEQFF
TGTGCCAGCAGTTCTTTCTACTTTCCCCATGAGCAGTTCTTC
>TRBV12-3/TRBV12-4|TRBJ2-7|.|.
CASSSWQDYEQYF
TGTGCCAGCAGTTCTTGGCAAGACTACGAGCAGTACTTC
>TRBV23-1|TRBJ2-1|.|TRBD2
CASSQSSGGESNEQFF
TGCGCCAGCAGTCAATCCTCGGGGGGGGAGTCCAATGAGCAGTTCTTC
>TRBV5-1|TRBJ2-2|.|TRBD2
CASSSGSFGTGELFF
TGCGCCAGCTCTAGCGGGAGTTTCGGCACCGGGGAGCTGTTTTTT
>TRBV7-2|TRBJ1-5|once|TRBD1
CASSLIQGPNQPQHF
TGTGCCAGCAGCTTGATACAGGGGCCGAATCAGCCCCAGCATTTT
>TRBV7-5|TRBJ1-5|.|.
CARSLARNSLEISNQPQHF
TGTGCCAGAAGCTTAGCGCGGAATTCCCTCGAGATTAGCAATCAGCCCCAGCATTTT
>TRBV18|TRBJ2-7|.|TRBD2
CASSPGTSGSYEQYF
TGTGCCAGCTCACCGGGGACTAGCGGAAGCTACGAGCAGTACTTC
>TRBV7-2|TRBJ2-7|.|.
CASSLEGVGASYEQYF
TGTGCCAGCAGCTTAGAGGGGGTAGGGGCCTCCTACGAGCAGTACTTC
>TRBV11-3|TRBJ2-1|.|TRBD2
CASSYTSGAYNEQFF
TGTGCCAGCAGCTATACTAGCGGGGCCTACAATGAGCAGTTCTTC
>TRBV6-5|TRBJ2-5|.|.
CASSTGTGETQYF
TGTGCCAGCAGTACAGGTACTGGGGAGACCCAGTACTTC
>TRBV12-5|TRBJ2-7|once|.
CASGYFTGQYF
TGTGCTAGTGGTTATTTTACAGGCCAGTACTTC
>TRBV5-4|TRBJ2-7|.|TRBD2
CASSLAAGEGEQYF
TGTGCCAGCAGCTTGGCGGCGGGGGAGGGCGAGCAGTACTTC
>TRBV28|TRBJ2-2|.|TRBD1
CASSSQYRGQVTGELFF
TGTGCCAGCAGTTCACAATACAGGGGGCAGGTCACCGGGGAGCTGTTTTTT
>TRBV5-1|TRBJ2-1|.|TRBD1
CASSFQDRGLNEQFF
TGCGCCAGCAGCTTCCAAGACAGGGGGCTGAATGAGCAGTTCTTC
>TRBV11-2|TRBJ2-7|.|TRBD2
CASSLASASGSSYEQYF
TGTGCCAGCAGCTTAGCTTCCGCTAGCGGGTCCTCCTACGAGCAGTACTTC
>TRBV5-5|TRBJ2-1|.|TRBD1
CASSHGQGVDNEQFF
TGTGCCAGCAGCCACGGACAGGGGGTGGACAATGAGCAGTTCTTC
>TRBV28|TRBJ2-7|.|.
CASSFFCGRAFEQYF
TGTGCCAGCAGTTTTTTTTGTGGCAGGGCTTTCGAGCAGTACTTC